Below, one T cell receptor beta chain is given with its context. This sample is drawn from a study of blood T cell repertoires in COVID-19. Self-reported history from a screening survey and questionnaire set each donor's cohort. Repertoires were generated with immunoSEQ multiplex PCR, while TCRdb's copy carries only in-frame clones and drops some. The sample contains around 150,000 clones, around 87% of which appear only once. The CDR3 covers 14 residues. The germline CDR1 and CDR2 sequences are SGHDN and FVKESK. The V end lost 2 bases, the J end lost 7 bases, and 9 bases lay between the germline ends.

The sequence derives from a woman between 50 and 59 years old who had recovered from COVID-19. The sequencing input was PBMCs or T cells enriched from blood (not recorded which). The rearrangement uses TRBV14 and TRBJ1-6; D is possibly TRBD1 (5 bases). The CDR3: CASSQHGGNSPLHF. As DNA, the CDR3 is TGTGCCAGCAGCCAACACGGGGGAAATTCACCCCTCCACTTT. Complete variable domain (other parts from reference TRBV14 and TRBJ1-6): EAGVTQFPSHSVIEKGQTVTLRCDPISGHDNLYWYRRVMGKEIKFLLHFVKESKQDESGMPNNRFLAERTGGTYSTLKVQPAELEDSGVYFCASSQHGGNSPLHFGNGTRLTVT.